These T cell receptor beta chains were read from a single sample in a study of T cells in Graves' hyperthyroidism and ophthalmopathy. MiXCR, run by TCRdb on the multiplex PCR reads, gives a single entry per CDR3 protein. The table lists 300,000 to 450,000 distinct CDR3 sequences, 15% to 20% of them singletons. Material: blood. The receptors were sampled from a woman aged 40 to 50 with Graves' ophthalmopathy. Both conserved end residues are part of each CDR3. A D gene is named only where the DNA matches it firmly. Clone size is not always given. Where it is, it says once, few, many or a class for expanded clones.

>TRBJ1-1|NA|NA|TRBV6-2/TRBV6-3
TGTGCCAGCCGGCGAATCGGCACTGAAGCTTTCTTT
CASRRIGTEAFF
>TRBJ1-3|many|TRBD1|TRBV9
TGTGCCAGCAGCGTAGCGGACAGGTTTGGAAACACCATATATTTT
CASSVADRFGNTIYF
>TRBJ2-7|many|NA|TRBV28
TGTGCCAGCAGTTCCGTTGCTCTGACTGCCTCCTACGAGCAGTACTTC
CASSSVALTASYEQYF
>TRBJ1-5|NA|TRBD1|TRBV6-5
TGTGCCAGCAGTTCCCCTTGGACAGGGAACAATCAGCCCCAGCATTTT
CASSSPWTGNNQPQHF
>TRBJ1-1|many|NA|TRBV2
TGTGCCAGCAGTGAACGGAACACTGAAGCTTTCTTT
CASSERNTEAFF
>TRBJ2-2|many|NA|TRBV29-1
TGCAGCGTTGAGTCGGGAAACACCGGGGAGCTGTTTTTT
CSVESGNTGELFF
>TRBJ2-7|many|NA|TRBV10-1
TGCGCCAGCAGTAGGGGCCTTTCGGAGCAGTACTTC
CASSRGLSEQYF
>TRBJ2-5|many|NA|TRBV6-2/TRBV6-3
TGTGCCAGCAGCCCTGCGCAGGGGACCCAGTACTTC
CASSPAQGTQYF
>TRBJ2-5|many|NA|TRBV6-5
TGTGCCAGCAGTTACAAGGGAGGAAAAGAGACCCAGTACTTC
CASSYKGGKETQYF
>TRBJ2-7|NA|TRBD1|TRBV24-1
TGTGCCACCAGCCCGGGACAGGGACCCTACGAGCAGTACTTC
CATSPGQGPYEQYF
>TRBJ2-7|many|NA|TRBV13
TGTGCCAGCAGCCCTGCTCGTGGTTCCTACGAGCAGTACTTC
CASSPARGSYEQYF
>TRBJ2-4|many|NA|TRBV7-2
TGTGCCAGCAGCGGATCGACCTTCGGAGCAGCCAAAAACATTCAGTACTTC
CASSGSTFGAAKNIQYF
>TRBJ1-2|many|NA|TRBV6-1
TGTGCCAGCAGTGAAGAGAGGGAAACCTTTAATGGCTACACCTTC
CASSEERETFNGYTF
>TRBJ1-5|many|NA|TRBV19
TGTGCCAGTAGAAGGGACCAGGGGAGCAATCAGCCCCAGCATTTT
CASRRDQGSNQPQHF
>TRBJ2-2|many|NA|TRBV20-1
TGCAGTGCTAGAGACAGGGGCCCGGGGGACACCGGGGAGCTGTTTTTT
CSARDRGPGDTGELFF
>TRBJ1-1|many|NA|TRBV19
TGTGCCAGTAGTATAGGCGGATTCAACACTGAAGCTTTCTTT
CASSIGGFNTEAFF
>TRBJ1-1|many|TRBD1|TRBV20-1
TGCAGTGCTAGGAGGCAGGGGGGAGTGAACACTGAAGCTTTCTTT
CSARRQGGVNTEAFF
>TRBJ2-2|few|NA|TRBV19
TGTGCCAGTAGTATAGCCGCGAACACCGGGGAGCTGTTTTTT
CASSIAANTGELFF
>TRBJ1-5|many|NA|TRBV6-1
TGTGCCAGCAGTCAAACAGGATTCAATCAGCCCCAGCATTTT
CASSQTGFNQPQHF
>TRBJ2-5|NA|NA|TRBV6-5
TGCGCCAGCAGTTACTTGGGACTTGGGAAAGAGACCCAGTACTTC
CASSYLGLGKETQYF
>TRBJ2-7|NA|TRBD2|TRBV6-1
TGTGCCAGCAGACCCCATTTAGCGGGAGGGCTCTACGAGCAGTACTTC
CASRPHLAGGLYEQYF
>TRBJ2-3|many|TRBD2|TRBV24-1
TGTGCCACCAGTGATTTTGCAGTACTAGCGGGAGGAGGGGTAAAAGATACGCAGTATTTT
CATSDFAVLAGGGVKDTQYF
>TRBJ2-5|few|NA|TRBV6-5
TGTGCCAGCAGTTCCGGGCGACAAGAGACCCAGTACTTC
CASSSGRQETQYF
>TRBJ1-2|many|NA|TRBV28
TGTGCCAGCAGCCCCGACAGGAGCCTTAACTATGGCTACACCTTC
CASSPDRSLNYGYTF
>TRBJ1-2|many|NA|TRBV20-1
TGCAGTGCTAGCGGAGCCGGTCAGGGGAGGTCTAACTATGGCTACACCTTC
CSASGAGQGRSNYGYTF
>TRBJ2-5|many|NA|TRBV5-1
TGCGCCAGCAGCGGGACGGGCAACCAAGAGACCCAGTACTTC
CASSGTGNQETQYF
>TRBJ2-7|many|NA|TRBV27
TGTGCCAGCAGTTTATCGACAGTAATGGGCAACGAGCAGTACTTC
CASSLSTVMGNEQYF
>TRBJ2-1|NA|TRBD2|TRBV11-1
TGTGCCAGCAGCTTAGCGATTAGCGGGGGGGCGGTGGGGCACAATGAGCAGTTCTTC
CASSLAISGGAVGHNEQFF
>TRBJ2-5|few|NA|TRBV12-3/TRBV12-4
TGTGCCAGCAGGCGACTAGGGGACGGGACCCAGTACTTC
CASRRLGDGTQYF
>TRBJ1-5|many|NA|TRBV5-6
TGTGCCAGCAGCCCCCCGGGCCCCAGGAGACATAGCAATCAGCCCCAGCATTTT
CASSPPGPRRHSNQPQHF
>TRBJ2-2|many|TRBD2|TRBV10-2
TGCGCCAGCAGTGGTACTGGGACTAGCGGATACACCGGGGAGCTGTTTTTT
CASSGTGTSGYTGELFF
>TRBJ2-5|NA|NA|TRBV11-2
TGTGCCAGCAGCCACCCCCAGGGACGAGAGACCCAGTACTTC
CASSHPQGRETQYF
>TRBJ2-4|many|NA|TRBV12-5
TGTGCTAGTGGTTTGATAGCAGGAAACATTCAGTACTTC
CASGLIAGNIQYF
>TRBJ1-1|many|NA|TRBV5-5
TGTGCCAGCAGCTTACTAGAAGGGTTTGGTGAAGCTTTCTTT
CASSLLEGFGEAFF
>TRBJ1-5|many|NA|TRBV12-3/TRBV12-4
TGTGCCAGCAGTAGGGGGGCATCTCAGCCCCAGCATTTT
CASSRGASQPQHF
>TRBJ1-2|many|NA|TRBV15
TGTGCCACCAGCAGAGTCGGGGGTAACTATGGCTACACCTTC
CATSRVGGNYGYTF
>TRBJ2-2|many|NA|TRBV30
TGTGCCTGGAAGGTTGGGACGAACACCGGGGAGCTGTTTTTT
CAWKVGTNTGELFF
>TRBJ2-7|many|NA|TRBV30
TGTGCCTGGAGTCCGGGGACGGTGTTGTCCTACGAGCAGTACTTC
CAWSPGTVLSYEQYF
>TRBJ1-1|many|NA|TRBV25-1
TGTGCCAGCAGTGAAACAGGGAGAACTGAAGCTTTCTTT
CASSETGRTEAFF